These 28 T cell receptor beta chains came from one sample sequenced in a study of blood T cell repertoires in COVID-19. Method: immunoSEQ multiplex PCR; TCRdb's copy keeps in-frame clones and lacks some. The sample contains 160,000 or so clones, 93% of which appear only once. The specimen sequenced was peripheral blood. Every receptor here comes from a woman aged 55-70 years with COVID-19, enrolled during active disease.

The V and J genes are TRBV3-1 (or the pseudogene TRBV3-2) and TRBJ1-1, with a possible D match to TRBD1 (6 bases). The CDR3 spans 17 residues. V was shortened by 2 bases and J by 0 bases, with 16 bases between the two germline ends. Per germline, CDR1 LGHDT and CDR2 YNNKEL (reference sequence). CDR3 region: CASSQSRGSGVNTEAFF. The CDR3 nucleotides read TGTGCCAGCAGCCAATCTAGGGGGAGTGGAGTGAACACTGAAGCTTTCTTT.

V and J are TRBV2 and TRBJ1-6, with D possibly matching TRBD1 (6 bases). This CDR3 has 14 residues. V lost 9 bases, J lost 7 bases, and 16 bases lay in between. In germline, CDR1 is SNHLY, CDR2 FYNNEI. The CDR3 region has the DNA TGTGCCAGTGATAAGGGGGGGACGAATTCACCCCTCCACTTT. It yields the protein CASDKGGTNSPLHF.

This sequence joins TRBV11-2 and TRBJ2-3; TRBD2 agrees at 8 bases. The V and J ends lost 3 bases and 7 bases, in that order; junction bases with no gene match: 3. Per the germline V gene, CDR1 is SGHAT and CDR2 is FQNNGV. The CDR3 covers 13 residues. The CDR3 loop reads CASSLGLDNTQYF. The CDR3 DNA reads TGTGCCAGCAGCTTGGGACTAGATAATACGCAGTATTTT.

This chain joins TRBV18 and TRBJ2-1; TRBD1 aligns across 8 bases. Germline values: CDR1 KGHSH, CDR2 LQKENI. With V trimmed by 4 bases and J by 0 bases, 5 bases remained unmatched. This CDR3 has 16 residues. The CDR3 spells CASSLTGAYSYNEQFF. The CDR3 coding sequence is TGTGCCAGCTCACTGACAGGGGCTTACTCCTACAATGAGCAGTTCTTC.

The chain uses TRBV14 and TRBJ2-1; no clear D gene. Germline CDR1 SGHDN, CDR2 FVKESK. The CDR3 loop spans 15 amino acids. V shed 1 base and J shed 3 bases, with 10 bases lying between them. CDR3 sequence (DNA): TGTGCCAGCAGCCAAGGCCGTTTACTCTACAATGAGCAGTTCTTC. Translated: CASSQGRLLYNEQFF.

V gene TRBV5-4 combines with J gene TRBJ2-5, with 8 bases identical to TRBD1. This CDR3 has 13 residues. V trimming: 6 bases; J trimming: 5 bases; junction bases outside the gene matches: 6. Germline V gives CDR1 SGHNT, CDR2 YYREEE (reference sequence). CDR3 residues: CASKSGGIETQYF. The CDR3 nucleotides are TGTGCCAGCAAATCAGGGGGCATCGAGACCCAGTACTTC.

This clone showed up just once. V gene TRBV7-2 combines with J gene TRBJ2-1, with 9 positions matching TRBD1. J lost 3 bases, V lost 3 bases, and 9 bases had no gene match. CDR1 and CDR2 from the germline V gene are SGHTA and FQGNSA. There are 17 residues in the CDR3. The CDR3 protein is CASSLDAGTGFYNEQFF. Written as DNA, the CDR3 is TGTGCCAGCAGCTTGGATGCCGGGACAGGGTTCTACAATGAGCAGTTCTTC. Full variable domain (outside the CDR3, taken from reference TRBV7-2 and TRBJ2-1): GAGVSQSPSNKVTEKGKDVELRCDPISGHTALYWYRQSLGQGLEFLIYFQGNSAPDKSGLPSDRFSAERTGGSVSTLTIQRTQQEDSAVYLCASSLDAGTGFYNEQFFGPGTRLTVL.

The chain recombines TRBV11-2 with TRBJ1-1, with TRBD1 matching over 7 bases. Looked up from germline, CDR1 is SGHAT and CDR2 is FQNNGV. V gave up 5 bases and J gave up 5 bases; unmatched junction bases: 8. The CDR3 covers 14 residues. Here the CDR3 DNA reads TGTGCCAGCAGCCTGTTAAGGGGGCCAACTGAAGCTTTCTTT. Translation gives CASSLLRGPTEAFF.

V gene TRBV6-5 combines with J gene TRBJ1-5; 7 bases line up with TRBD1. Per the germline V gene, CDR1 is MNHEY and CDR2 is SVGAGI. V trimming: 0 bases; J trimming: 3 bases; junction bases outside the gene matches: 2. The CDR3 covers 15 residues. CDR3 in DNA: TGTGCCAGCAGTTACTCGACAGGGAACAATCAGCCCCAGCATTTT. It translates to CASSYSTGNNQPQHF.

The chain joins TRBV4-1 to TRBJ1-2, with 7 bases lining up with TRBD1. V lost 4 bases to trimming and J lost 7 bases; unmatched junction nucleotides: 9. The CDR3 loop spans 14 amino acids. From germline, CDR1 is MGHRA and CDR2 YSYEKL. CDR3 DNA sequence: TGCGCCAGCAGCCCACCGGGACAGTCTTCTGGCTACACCTTC. This sequence encodes CASSPPGQSSGYTF.

The V and J genes are TRBV6-2 or TRBV6-3 and TRBJ1-5, with 9 bases aligning to TRBD1. V lost 5 bases to trimming and J lost 4 bases; unmatched junction nucleotides: 3. The germline V gene has CDR1 MNHEY and CDR2 SVGEGT. The CDR3 loop spans 14 amino acids. Here the CDR3 reads CASSQGTGNQPQHF. The CDR3 bases are TGTGCCAGCAGTCAAGGGACAGGGAATCAGCCCCAGCATTTT.

The rearrangement links TRBV27 to TRBJ2-7, with 8 bases fitting TRBD1. The CDR3 sequence is 14 residues long. Germline V CDR1 and CDR2: MNHEY, SMNVEV (reference sequence). V dropped 7 bases and J dropped 4; count of bases not matched to a gene: 9. CDR3: CASKLGRGQYEQYF. In nucleotides, the CDR3 is TGTGCCAGCAAGCTTGGCAGGGGGCAGTACGAGCAGTACTTC.

The rearrangement uses TRBV7-3 and TRBJ1-1, with TRBD1 as a possible D gene (5 bases). Germline CDR1 and CDR2: SGHTA and FQGTGA. The CDR3 length is 14 residues. The V end lost 2 bases, the J end lost 5 bases, and 12 bases lay between the germline ends. The CDR3 nucleotides are TGTGCCAGCAGCTTAGTATCTGGGGCAACTGAAGCTTTCTTT. Its protein is CASSLVSGATEAFF.

J is TRBJ2-1 and V is TRBV3-1 (or the pseudogene TRBV3-2), with 8 bases matching TRBD1. Germline trimming cut 5 bases from V and 4 bases from J; bases unmatched to any gene: 4. CDR1 LGHDT and CDR2 YNNKEL come from the germline V gene (reference sequence). This CDR3 region has 14 residues. CDR3: CASSEGQGYNEQFF. For the CDR3, the DNA is TGTGCCAGCAGCGAAGGACAGGGATACAATGAGCAGTTCTTC.

CDR3 region: CAISLTGSNTEAFF. CDR3 coding DNA: TGTGCCATCAGCCTGACAGGGAGTAACACTGAAGCTTTCTTT. The chain joins TRBV10-3 to TRBJ1-1, with 7 bases matching TRBD1. Germline values: CDR1 ENHRY, CDR2 SYGVKD. This CDR3 is built from 14 residues. The V segment lost 6 bases and the J segment 2 bases; nucleotides outside the gene matches: 6.

The rearrangement uses TRBV18 and TRBJ1-4; D not resolved. V dropped 2 bases and J dropped 0 bases, with 13 bases sitting between them. Germline CDR1 is KGHSH and CDR2 is LQKENI. This CDR3 has 17 residues. CDR3 region: CASSPAATLATNEKLFF. The CDR3 nucleotides are TGTGCCAGCTCACCAGCGGCTACCCTTGCAACTAATGAAAAACTGTTTTTT.

The V call is TRBV7-9, the J call TRBJ2-1, with 9 bases matching TRBD2. The CDR3 extends over 15 amino acids. Germline CDR1 is SEHNR and CDR2 is FQNEAQ (reference sequence). Trimming took 1 base from V and 4 from J; bases not matched to a gene: 2. CDR3 nucleotides: TGTGCCAGCAGCTTAGATAGCGGGGGATACAATGAGCAGTTCTTC. Translation gives CASSLDSGGYNEQFF.

A note on this clone: One end of the junction does not line up with germline, which may come from a read error. V is TRBV14 and J is TRBJ2-3; 10 nucleotides agree with TRBD1. CDR3 length: 15 residues. Germline V lookup: CDR1 SGHDN, CDR2 FVKESK. DNA of the CDR3: TGTGCCAGCAGCAAAGACAGGGGGCGCACAGATACGCAGTATTTT. This sequence encodes CASSKDRGRTDTQYF.

Notes on this clone: At one of its ends the junction is not consistent with the germline gene, which may arise from a read error. The genes are TRBV2 and TRBJ2-7; D call uncertain. The CDR3 spans 14 residues. In germline, CDR1 is SNHLY, CDR2 FYNNEI. CDR3 loop: CASSEGSGSSEQYF. CDR3 bases: TGTGCCAGCAGTGAAGGGTCCGGGTCCTCCGAGCAGTACTTC.

V usage is TRBV7-6 and J usage is TRBJ1-1; D possibly corresponds to TRBD1 (5 bases). The CDR3 is 17 residues long. Trimming removed 4 bases at V and 4 bases at J, with 22 bases between. Germline assignment: CDR1 SGHVS and CDR2 FNYEAQ. This CDR3 reads CASSSQGAGYVFTEAFF. The CDR3, as DNA: TGTGCCAGCAGCTCCCAAGGTGCAGGGTACGTGTTCACTGAAGCTTTCTTT.

J is TRBJ1-1 and V is TRBV5-1; the D gene is possibly TRBD1 (5 bases). CDR3 size: 16 residues. Germline CDR1 SGHRS, CDR2 YFSETQ. V lost 0 bases and J 4 bases, leaving 16 bases between the germline ends. CDR3 sequence reads: CASSLVATRGSTEAFF. The DNA of the CDR3 is TGCGCCAGCAGCTTGGTAGCTACGCGGGGGAGCACTGAAGCTTTCTTT.

The chain couples TRBV30 to TRBJ2-7; maybe TRBD2 (6 bases). Germline V lookup: CDR1 GTSNPN, CDR2 SVGIG (reference sequence). The CDR3 length is 15 residues. V was pared by 0 bases and J by 0 bases, with 12 bases between. The CDR3 nucleotides read TGTGCCTGGAGTGTAGGACTAACGGGCTCCTACGAGCAGTACTTC. Amino acids: CAWSVGLTGSYEQYF.

V gene TRBV5-6 combines with J gene TRBJ2-3, with TRBD1 matching over 7 bases. Germline-derived CDR1 and CDR2 are SGHDT and YYEEEE. V lost 4 bases to trimming and J lost 2 bases; unmatched junction nucleotides: 7. The CDR3 runs 15 residues. As DNA, the CDR3 is TGTGCCAGCAGCCCACAGGGGCAGATCACAGATACGCAGTATTTT. Amino acid sequence: CASSPQGQITDTQYF.

The chain joins TRBV7-2 to TRBJ1-2; 7 nucleotides line up with TRBD1. Trimming took 1 base from V and 13 from J; bases not matched to a gene: 12. Germline V CDR1 and CDR2: SGHTA, FQGNSA. This CDR3 spans 14 amino acids. The CDR3 DNA is TGTGCCAGCAGCTTAGGTGTAAGGACAGGAGTTTGCACCTTC. It translates to CASSLGVRTGVCTF.

Only a few counts were recorded for this clone. This chain uses TRBV6-1 with TRBJ1-2; D gene uncertain. V was shortened by 3 bases and J by 5 bases, with 16 bases between the two germline ends. The CDR3 has 15 residues. The germline V gene encodes CDR1 MNHNS and CDR2 SASEGT. CDR3 region: CASSDIGRGRYGYTF. The CDR3 DNA sequence: TGTGCCAGCAGTGATATTGGGCGGGGAAGGTATGGCTACACCTTC.

The V and J genes are TRBV7-9 and TRBJ1-4; TRBD1 might be the D (6 bases). The V gene's germline CDR1 is SEHNR and CDR2 FQNEAQ (reference sequence). This CDR3 is built from 14 residues. The V end was cut by 5 bases, the J end by 5 bases, with 12 bases between. CDR3: CASSLRQENEKLFF. In nucleotides, the CDR3 is TGTGCCAGCAGCCTCAGACAGGAAAATGAAAAACTGTTTTTT.

V and J are TRBV29-1 and TRBJ1-1; no clear D. The CDR3 is 13 residues long. The V end was cut by 4 bases, the J end by 2 bases, with 11 bases between. Germline CDR1 is SQVTM and CDR2 is ANQGSEA. CDR3 in DNA: TGCAGCGTTGCGAAGGAGCCAAACACTGAAGCTTTCTTT. The encoded protein is CSVAKEPNTEAFF.

The chain combines TRBV7-6 with TRBJ1-2; 8 bases agree with TRBD1. J lost 4 bases, V lost 0 bases, and 4 bases had no gene match. The CDR3 loop spans 15 amino acids. CDR1 SGHVS and CDR2 FNYEAQ come from the germline V gene. In DNA form, the CDR3 reads TGTGCCAGCAGCTTAGCCCCCAGGGGGCTCTATGGCTACACCTTC. Protein: CASSLAPRGLYGYTF.